The subject of this entry is one T cell receptor beta chain. The repertoire was sequenced with immunoSEQ multiplex PCR; TCRdb's copy has only in-frame clones and lacks some. The table has over 250,000 clones, 75% to 95% seen once. These data are taken from a study of blood T cell repertoires in COVID-19. Participant reports of clinical history set cohort assignment. The study counted Cohort 3 donors as recovered given two negative PCRs, clearance, or symptom resolution. The sequence derives from a woman aged 25 to 39 who had recovered from COVID-19. Sequencing input: PBMCs or T cells enriched from blood (not recorded which).

The CDR3 sequence: CASSRGLAGEQFF. In nucleotides, the CDR3 is TGTGCCAGCAGCCGGGGACTAGCGGGAGAGCAGTTCTTC. The rearrangement uses TRBV6-2 or TRBV6-3 and TRBJ2-1; 13 positions match TRBD2. Trimming at V came to 6 bases and at J to 10 bases, leaving 3 bases not matched to a gene. This CDR3 is 13 amino acids long. The germline V gene encodes CDR1 MNHEY and CDR2 SVGEGT.